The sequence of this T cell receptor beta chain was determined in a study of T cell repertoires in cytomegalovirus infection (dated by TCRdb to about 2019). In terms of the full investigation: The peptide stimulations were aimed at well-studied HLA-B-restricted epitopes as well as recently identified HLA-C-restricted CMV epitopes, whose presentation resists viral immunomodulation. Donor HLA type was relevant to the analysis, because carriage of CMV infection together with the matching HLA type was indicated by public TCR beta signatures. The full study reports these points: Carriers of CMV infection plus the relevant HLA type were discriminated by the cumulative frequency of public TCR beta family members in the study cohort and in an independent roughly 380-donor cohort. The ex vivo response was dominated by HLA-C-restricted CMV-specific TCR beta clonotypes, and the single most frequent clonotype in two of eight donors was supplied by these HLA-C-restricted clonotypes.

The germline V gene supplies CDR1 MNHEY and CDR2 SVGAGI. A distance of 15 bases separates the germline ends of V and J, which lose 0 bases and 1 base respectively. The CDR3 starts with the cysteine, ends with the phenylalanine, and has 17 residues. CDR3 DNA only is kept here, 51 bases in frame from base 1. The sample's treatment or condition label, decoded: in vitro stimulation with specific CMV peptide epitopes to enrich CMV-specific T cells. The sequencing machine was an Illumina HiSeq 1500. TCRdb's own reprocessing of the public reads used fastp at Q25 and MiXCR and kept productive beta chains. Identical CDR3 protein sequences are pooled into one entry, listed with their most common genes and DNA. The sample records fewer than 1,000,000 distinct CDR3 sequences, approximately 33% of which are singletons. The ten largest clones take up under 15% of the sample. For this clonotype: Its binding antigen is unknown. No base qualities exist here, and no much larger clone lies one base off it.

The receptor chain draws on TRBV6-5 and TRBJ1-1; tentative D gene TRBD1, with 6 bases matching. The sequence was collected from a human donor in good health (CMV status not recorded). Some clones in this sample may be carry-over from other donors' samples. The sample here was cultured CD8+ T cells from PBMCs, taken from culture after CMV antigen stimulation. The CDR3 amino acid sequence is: CASSYSPRGGGNTEAFF. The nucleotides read TGTGCCAGCAGTTACTCACCGAGGGGGGGGGGGAACACTGAAGCTTTCTTT.